These 28 T cell receptor beta chains came from one sample sequenced in a study of blood T cell repertoires in COVID-19. Measured with immunoSEQ multiplex PCR; TCRdb has only the in-frame clones, and not every one. The sample yields 75,000 to 85,000 clones, 80% to 90% seen once. The specimen was peripheral blood. All receptors come from a man over 45 with active COVID-19.

The chain combines TRBV2 with TRBJ1-2; 7 bases fit TRBD1. Germline-derived CDR1 and CDR2 are SNHLY and FYNNEI. This CDR3 is 14 amino acids long. Trimming cost V 2 bases and J 2 bases; bases outside gene matches: 2. The CDR3 here is CASSEPDRNYGYTF. The CDR3 DNA is TGTGCCAGCAGTGAACCGGACAGGAACTATGGCTACACCTTC.

This clone was detected a few times. The chain has TRBV11-2 and TRBJ1-1; TRBD1 aligns across 10 bases. Germline assignment: CDR1 SGHAT and CDR2 FQNNGV. CDR3 length: 16 amino acids. J gave up 4 bases and V 4 bases, and 9 bases lay outside the gene matches. The CDR3 nucleotides are TGTGCCAGCAGCTCCTGGACAGGGGGGGTCGGCACTGAAGCTTTCTTT. Translation: CASSSWTGGVGTEAFF.

The chain uses TRBV5-1 and TRBJ1-1, with D hard to call. This CDR3 has 13 residues. The V end was cut by 3 bases, the J end by 1 base, with 7 bases between. CDR1 SGHRS and CDR2 YFSETQ come from the germline V gene. CDR3 amino acids: CASSSPQNTEAFF. DNA of the CDR3: TGCGCCAGCAGCTCCCCACAGAACACTGAAGCTTTCTTT.

Regarding this clone: A read error may account for a junction end that differs from germline. The chain has TRBV9 and TRBJ1-6; D is undetermined. The CDR3 is 12 amino acids. Germline CDR1 and CDR2: SGDLS and YYNGEE. DNA for the CDR3: TGTGCCAGCAGCGTAGCTGGGCGTACCCCCGCATTT. Translation: CASSVAGRTPAF.

V is TRBV27 and J is TRBJ1-2; 7 bases match TRBD1. This CDR3 is built from 15 residues. Germline V gene sequence: CDR1 MNHEY, CDR2 SMNVEV (reference sequence). V was pared by 4 bases and J by 1 base, with 6 bases of the junction left unmatched. CDR3 nucleotides: TGTGCCAGCAGTTCTAAGACAGGGATTAACTATGGCTACACCTTC. Translating gives CASSSKTGINYGYTF.

The genes are TRBV3-1 (or the pseudogene TRBV3-2) and TRBJ2-3, with a weak D call TRBD2 (5 bases). Trimming removed 4 bases at V and 0 bases at J, with 8 bases between. Germline lookup yields CDR1 LGHDT and CDR2 YNNKEL (reference sequence). The CDR3 loop spans 14 amino acids. Here the CDR3 reads CASSPGVSTDTQYF. CDR3 bases: TGTGCCAGCAGCCCCGGGGTGAGCACAGATACGCAGTATTTT.

This chain uses TRBV14 with TRBJ1-1, with a weak D call TRBD1 (6 bases). In germline, CDR1 is SGHDN, CDR2 FVKESK. There are 15 residues in the CDR3. The V end lost 2 bases, the J end lost 4 bases, and 14 bases lay between the germline ends. The CDR3 region is CASSQTTGPFTEAFF. The CDR3 nucleotides are TGTGCCAGCAGCCAAACTACAGGGCCCTTCACTGAAGCTTTCTTT.

The CDR3, as DNA: TGTGCCAGCAGTTTGTGGACAAACGTGAACACTGAAGCTTTCTTT. Translated: CASSLWTNVNTEAFF. The rearrangement uses TRBV28 and TRBJ1-1, with D possibly TRBD1 on 5 matching bases. The V and J ends lost 3 bases and 0 bases respectively, with 11 bases between them. The CDR3 spans 15 residues. Germline V CDR1 and CDR2: MDHEN, SYDVKM.

About this clone itself: The junction does not match germline at one end; this may be a read error. CDR3 DNA: TGCGTCAGCAGCCACCGGGACAGGGGTTCCTATAATTCACCCCTCCACTTT. This encodes CVSSHRDRGSYNSPLHF. V gene TRBV5-1 combines with J gene TRBJ1-6; 10 bases match TRBD1. There are 17 residues in the CDR3. Germline V gene lookup returns CDR1 SGHRS and CDR2 YFSETQ. Complete variable domain (other parts from reference TRBV5-1 and TRBJ1-6): KAGVTQTPRYLIKTRGQQVTLSCSPISGHRSVSWYQQTPGQGLQFLFEYFSETQRNKGNFPGRFSGRQFSNSRSEMNVSTLELGDSALYLCVSSHRDRGSYNSPLHFGNGTRLTVT.

This clone was seen once. This chain connects TRBV28 to TRBJ2-1; TRBD1 matches 8 bases. V lost 3 bases, J lost 6 bases, and 7 bases stayed unmatched. The CDR3 sequence is 15 residues long. The germline gives CDR1 MDHEN, CDR2 SYDVKM. The CDR3 DNA follows: TGTGCCAGCAGTTTTTCTTCCAGGGGGCGCAATGAGCAGTTCTTC. It is translated as CASSFSSRGRNEQFF.

This chain links TRBV2 with TRBJ2-7; TRBD1 aligns across 8 bases. The CDR3 runs to 14 residues. From germline, CDR1 is SNHLY and CDR2 FYNNEI. Unmatched junction bases numbered 3, after V lost 5 bases and J lost 0 bases. CDR3 sequence reads: CASSRTGSSYEQYF. CDR3 DNA sequence: TGTGCCAGCAGTAGGACAGGGAGCTCCTACGAGCAGTACTTC.

The V and J genes are TRBV5-4 and TRBJ2-1, with 7 positions matching TRBD2. Germline lookup yields CDR1 SGHNT and CDR2 YYREEE (reference sequence). The ends lost 1 base at V and 7 bases at J; junction bases unmatched: 14. The CDR3 has 17 residues. CDR3 nucleotides: TGTGCCAGCAGCTTGTCAGTAACGACTAGCACGTGGAATGAGCAGTTCTTC. This sequence encodes CASSLSVTTSTWNEQFF.

The chain joins TRBV7-3 to TRBJ2-1, with 12 nucleotides matching TRBD2. Germline V gene data show CDR1 as SGHTA and CDR2 as FQGTGA. With 5 bases clipped from V and 8 bases from J, the junction kept 13 bases outside the gene matches. This CDR3 spans 17 amino acids. DNA for the CDR3: TGTGCCAGCAGCCCTAAGGTTCGACTAGCGGGGGATGATGAGCAGTTCTTC. It specifies CASSPKVRLAGDDEQFF.

The gene calls are TRBV6-2 or TRBV6-3 and TRBJ2-3; 8 positions match TRBD2. Germline CDR1 is MNHEY and CDR2 is SVGEGT. V was pared by 0 bases and J by 6 bases, with 2 bases of the junction left unmatched. The CDR3 sequence is 14 residues long. CDR3 residues: CASSYSASGDTQYF. CDR3 DNA sequence: TGTGCCAGCAGTTACTCGGCTAGCGGGGATACGCAGTATTTT.

The rearrangement uses TRBV7-8 and TRBJ1-6; D gene unclear. The CDR3 consists of 13 residues. From germline, CDR1 is SGHVS and CDR2 FQNEAQ. V lost 0 bases to trimming and J lost 8 bases, with 5 bases between them. For the CDR3, the DNA is TGTGCCAGCAGCTTAGCGCGGGATTCACCCCTCCACTTT. This codes for CASSLARDSPLHF.

The chain uses TRBV4-1 and TRBJ2-2; no definite D call. Germline values: CDR1 MGHRA, CDR2 YSYEKL. V lost 1 base and J 6 bases, leaving 6 bases between the germline ends. The CDR3 totals 13 residues. This chain's CDR3 is CASSQVTAGELFF. As DNA, the CDR3 is TGCGCCAGCAGCCAAGTTACAGCCGGGGAGCTGTTTTTT.

This clone was recorded only once. The chain uses TRBV3-1 (or the pseudogene TRBV3-2) and TRBJ1-5; TRBD1 aligns across 9 bases. Germline trimming cut 1 base from V and 6 bases from J; bases unmatched to any gene: 13. Germline CDR1 reads LGHDT; CDR2 reads YNNKEL (reference sequence). This CDR3 contains 18 residues. CDR3 nucleotide sequence: TGTGCCAGCAGCCAAGGGACAGGGGCCTCGCGATGCTTTCAGCCCCAGCATTTT. It specifies CASSQGTGASRCFQPQHF.

This chain uses TRBV11-2 with TRBJ2-7, with 11 positions matching TRBD1. Germline-derived CDR1 and CDR2 are SGHAT and FQNNGV. The CDR3 has 15 residues. With V trimmed by 4 bases and J by 6 bases, 8 bases remained unmatched. CDR3 amino acids: CASSWTGTGGREQYF. The CDR3 DNA sequence: TGTGCCAGCAGCTGGACCGGGACAGGGGGTCGCGAGCAGTACTTC.

CDR3 DNA sequence: TGTGCCATCGCGGGAGAACCGGGGAAAACTACTAACTATGGCTACACCTTC. Translating it yields CAIAGEPGKTTNYGYTF. The chain joins TRBV10-3 to TRBJ1-2; D gene unclear. Germline V gene sequence: CDR1 ENHRY, CDR2 SYGVKD. Trimming removed 8 bases from V and 0 bases from J, with 22 bases in between. The CDR3 covers 17 residues.

The rearrangement joins TRBV5-4 to TRBJ2-3; D is perhaps TRBD2 (6 bases). The germline V gene encodes CDR1 SGHNT and CDR2 YYREEE (reference sequence). The length of the CDR3 is 17 residues. Deletions cut 4 bases from V and 2 bases from J, with 20 bases between. CDR3 coding DNA: TGTGCCAGCAGCCCGCCGGGGACTCGGGGAGCCACAGATACGCAGTATTTT. Protein: CASSPPGTRGATDTQYF.

The genes are TRBV6-5 and TRBJ2-5, with D possibly being TRBD2 (5 bases). The CDR3 length is 11 residues. The germline gives CDR1 MNHEY, CDR2 SVGAGI. In DNA, the CDR3 is TGTGCTAGCCAGGCTAGCGAGACCCAGTACTTC. As protein: CASQASETQYF.

The J gene is TRBJ1-2, the V gene TRBV5-1, with a tentative D call TRBD1 (5 bases). V lost 5 bases to trimming and J lost 2 bases, with 19 bases between them. Per the germline V gene, CDR1 is SGHRS and CDR2 is YFSETQ. The CDR3 covers 16 residues. The DNA of the CDR3 is TGCGCCAGCAGGATGGGGGGTTCTGGCTCCAACTATGGCTACACCTTC. It specifies CASRMGGSGSNYGYTF.

The genes are TRBV7-8 and TRBJ2-5, with a tentative D call TRBD2 (6 bases). This CDR3 has 11 amino acids. Germline V gene data show CDR1 as SGHVS and CDR2 as FQNEAQ. The V gene lost 5 bases and the J gene lost 9 bases, with 10 bases spanning the gap. The CDR3 is CASSPSGAQYF. As DNA, the CDR3 is TGTGCCAGCAGCCCCTCGGGGGCCCAGTACTTC.

The gene calls are TRBV2 and TRBJ1-6, with D uncertain. This CDR3 is 13 amino acids long. V lost 6 bases, J lost 10 bases, and 13 bases lay in between. Germline V gene lookup returns CDR1 SNHLY and CDR2 FYNNEI. The CDR3 loop is CASSFEARSPLHF. CDR3 bases: TGTGCCAGCAGCTTTGAGGCCCGGTCACCCCTCCACTTT.

V and J are TRBV5-1 and TRBJ2-3; 13 bases map to TRBD2. The CDR3 consists of 20 residues. V trimming: 4 bases; J trimming: 2 bases; junction bases outside the gene matches: 16. CDR1 is SGHRS and CDR2 is YFSETQ in the germline V gene. The CDR3 DNA follows: TGCGCCAGCAGCCTAAGACTAGCGGGGGGCACAGCCCAGAACACAGATACGCAGTATTTT. Its protein is CASSLRLAGGTAQNTDTQYF.

The rearrangement links TRBV6-5 to TRBJ2-3; 10 bases line up with TRBD2. Trimming took 6 bases from V and 3 from J; bases not matched to a gene: 6. This CDR3 is 15 amino acids long. In germline, CDR1 is MNHEY, CDR2 SVGAGI. The DNA of the CDR3 is TGTGCCAGCAGCCAGATGGGACTAGCGACAGATACGCAGTATTTT. As protein: CASSQMGLATDTQYF.

V gene TRBV5-6 combines with J gene TRBJ1-2; D might be TRBD1 (6 bases). CDR1 and CDR2 (germline): SGHDT, YYEEEE. V lost 3 bases, J lost 4 bases, and 13 bases lay in between. The CDR3 totals 14 residues. The CDR3 sequence: CASSSTGILYGYTF. Written as DNA, the CDR3 is TGTGCCAGCAGCTCTACAGGGATTCTCTATGGCTACACCTTC.

The chain employs TRBV3-1 (or the pseudogene TRBV3-2) and TRBJ1-1; the D gene is possibly TRBD1 (5 bases). CDR3 size: 14 residues. From germline, CDR1 is LGHDT and CDR2 YNNKEL (reference sequence). Trimming took 3 bases from V and 5 from J, leaving 13 bases between them. The CDR3 nucleotides are TGTGCCAGCAGCCAGCGAACAGGCAGAACTGAAGCTTTCTTT. It encodes CASSQRTGRTEAFF.